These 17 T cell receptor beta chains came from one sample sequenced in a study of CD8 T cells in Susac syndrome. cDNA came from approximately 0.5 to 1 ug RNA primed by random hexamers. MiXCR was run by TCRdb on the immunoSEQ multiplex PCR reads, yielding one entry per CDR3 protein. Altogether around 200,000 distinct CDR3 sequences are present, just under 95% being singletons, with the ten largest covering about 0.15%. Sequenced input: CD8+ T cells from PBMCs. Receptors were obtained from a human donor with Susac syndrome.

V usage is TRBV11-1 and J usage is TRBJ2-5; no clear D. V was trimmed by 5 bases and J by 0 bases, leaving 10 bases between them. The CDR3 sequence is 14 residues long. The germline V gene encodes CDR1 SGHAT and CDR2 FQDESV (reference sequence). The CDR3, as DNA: TGTGCCAGCAGCGCGAATTTGTACCAAGAGACCCAGTACTTC. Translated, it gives CASSANLYQETQYF.

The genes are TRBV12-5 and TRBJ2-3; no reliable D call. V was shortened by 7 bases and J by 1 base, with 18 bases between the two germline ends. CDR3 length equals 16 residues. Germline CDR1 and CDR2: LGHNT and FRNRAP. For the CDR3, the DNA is TGTGCTAGTGTCCAATCACCTCTCTATCGCACAGATACGCAGTATTTT. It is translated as CASVQSPLYRTDTQYF.

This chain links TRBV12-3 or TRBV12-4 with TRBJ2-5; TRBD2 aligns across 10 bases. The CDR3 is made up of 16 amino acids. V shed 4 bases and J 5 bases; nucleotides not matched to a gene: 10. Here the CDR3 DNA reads TGTGCCAGCAGTTCCGAGCGGGAGGGCCTATGGGAGACCCAGTACTTC. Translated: CASSSEREGLWETQYF.

The CDR3 region is CASSYRRGGQSHEQFF. CDR3 DNA: TGTGCCAGCAGTTACCGACGGGGGGGCCAGTCCCATGAGCAGTTCTTC. The chain links TRBV6-5 to TRBJ2-1; 8 nucleotides line up with TRBD2. The V gene end was trimmed by 2 bases and the J gene end by 8 bases; junction bases not matched to a gene: 11. Germline CDR1 is MNHEY and CDR2 is SVGAGI. The CDR3 covers 16 residues.

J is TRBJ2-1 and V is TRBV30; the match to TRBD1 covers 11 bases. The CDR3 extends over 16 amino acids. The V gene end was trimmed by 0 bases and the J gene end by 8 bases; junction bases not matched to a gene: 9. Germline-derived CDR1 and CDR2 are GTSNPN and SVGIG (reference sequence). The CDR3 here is CAWSVQDRGRQDEQFF. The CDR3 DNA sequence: TGTGCCTGGAGTGTCCAGGACAGGGGGCGCCAGGATGAGCAGTTCTTC.

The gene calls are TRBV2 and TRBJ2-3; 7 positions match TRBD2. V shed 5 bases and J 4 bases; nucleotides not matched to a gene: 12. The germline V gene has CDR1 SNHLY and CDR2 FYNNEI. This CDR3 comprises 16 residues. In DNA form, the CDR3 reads TGTGCCAGCAGTCAACTAGGACTAGAAGAACCAGATACGCAGTATTTT. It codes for CASSQLGLEEPDTQYF.

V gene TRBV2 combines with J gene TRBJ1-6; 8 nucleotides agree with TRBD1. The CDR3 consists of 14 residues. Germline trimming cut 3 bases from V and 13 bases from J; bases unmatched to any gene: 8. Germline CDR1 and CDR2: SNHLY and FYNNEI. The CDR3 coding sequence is TGTGCCAGCAGTGAGGGACAGGCAACCTACCCCCTCCACTTT. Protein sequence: CASSEGQATYPLHF.

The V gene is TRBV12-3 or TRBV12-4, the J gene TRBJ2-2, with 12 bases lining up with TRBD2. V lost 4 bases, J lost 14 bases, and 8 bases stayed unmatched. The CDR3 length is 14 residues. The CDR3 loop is CASSSRLAGAQLFF. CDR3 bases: TGTGCCAGCAGTTCCAGACTAGCGGGGGCTCAACTGTTTTTT.

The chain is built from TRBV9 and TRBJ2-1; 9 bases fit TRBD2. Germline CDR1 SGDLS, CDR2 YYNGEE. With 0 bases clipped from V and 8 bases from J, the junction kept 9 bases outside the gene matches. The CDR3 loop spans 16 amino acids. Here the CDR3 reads CASSVGGGGADDEQFF. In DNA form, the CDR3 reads TGTGCCAGCAGCGTAGGGGGCGGGGGGGCCGATGATGAGCAGTTCTTC.

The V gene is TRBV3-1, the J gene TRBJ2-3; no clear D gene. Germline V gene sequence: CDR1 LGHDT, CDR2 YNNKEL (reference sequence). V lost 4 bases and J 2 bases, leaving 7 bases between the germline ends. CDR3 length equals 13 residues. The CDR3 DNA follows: TGTGCCAGCAGCCGGATCTTCACAGATACGCAGTATTTT. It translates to CASSRIFTDTQYF.

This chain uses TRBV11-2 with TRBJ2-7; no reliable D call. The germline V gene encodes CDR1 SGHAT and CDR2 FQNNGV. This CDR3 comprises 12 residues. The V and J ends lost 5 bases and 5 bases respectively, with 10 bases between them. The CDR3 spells CASSGVGHEQYF. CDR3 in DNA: TGTGCCAGCAGCGGGGTCGGACACGAGCAGTACTTC.

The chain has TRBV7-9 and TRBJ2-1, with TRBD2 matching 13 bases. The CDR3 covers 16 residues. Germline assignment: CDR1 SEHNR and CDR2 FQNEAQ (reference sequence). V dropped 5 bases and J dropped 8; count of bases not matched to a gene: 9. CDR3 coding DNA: TGTGCCAGCAGCACCCGCGGGACTAGCGGGATGGATGAGCAGTTCTTC. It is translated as CASSTRGTSGMDEQFF.

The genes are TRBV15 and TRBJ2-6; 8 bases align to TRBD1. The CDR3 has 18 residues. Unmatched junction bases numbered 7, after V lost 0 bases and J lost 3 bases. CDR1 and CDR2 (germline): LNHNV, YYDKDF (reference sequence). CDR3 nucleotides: TGTGCCACCAGCAGAGAGCGGGACAGGTCCTATGGGGCCAACGTCCTGACTTTC. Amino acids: CATSRERDRSYGANVLTF.

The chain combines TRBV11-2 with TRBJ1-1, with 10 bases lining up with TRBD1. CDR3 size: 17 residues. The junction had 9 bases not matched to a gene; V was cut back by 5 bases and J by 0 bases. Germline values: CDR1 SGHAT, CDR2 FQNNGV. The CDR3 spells CASSRGQGGLMNTEAFF. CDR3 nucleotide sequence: TGTGCCAGCAGCCGCGGACAGGGGGGCCTCATGAACACTGAAGCTTTCTTT.

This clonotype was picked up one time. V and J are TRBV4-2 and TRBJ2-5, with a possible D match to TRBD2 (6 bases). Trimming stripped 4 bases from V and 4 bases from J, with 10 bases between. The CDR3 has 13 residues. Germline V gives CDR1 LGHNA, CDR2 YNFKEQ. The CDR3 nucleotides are TGTGCCAGCAGCCCGTGGGACTCAGAGACCCAGTACTTC. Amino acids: CASSPWDSETQYF.

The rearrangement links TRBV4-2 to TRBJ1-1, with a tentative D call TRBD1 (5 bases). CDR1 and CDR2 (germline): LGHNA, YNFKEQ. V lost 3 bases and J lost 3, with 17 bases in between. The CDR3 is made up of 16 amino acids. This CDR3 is CASSQIAQGEDTEAFF. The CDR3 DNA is TGTGCCAGCAGCCAGATCGCACAAGGGGAGGACACTGAAGCTTTCTTT.

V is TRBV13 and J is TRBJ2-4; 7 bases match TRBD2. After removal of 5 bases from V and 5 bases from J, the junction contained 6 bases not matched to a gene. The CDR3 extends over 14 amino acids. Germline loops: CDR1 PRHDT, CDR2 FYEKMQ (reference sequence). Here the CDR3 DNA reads TGTGCCAGCAGCGGTGGGAGGGTTGAAAACATTCAGTACTTC. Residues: CASSGGRVENIQYF.